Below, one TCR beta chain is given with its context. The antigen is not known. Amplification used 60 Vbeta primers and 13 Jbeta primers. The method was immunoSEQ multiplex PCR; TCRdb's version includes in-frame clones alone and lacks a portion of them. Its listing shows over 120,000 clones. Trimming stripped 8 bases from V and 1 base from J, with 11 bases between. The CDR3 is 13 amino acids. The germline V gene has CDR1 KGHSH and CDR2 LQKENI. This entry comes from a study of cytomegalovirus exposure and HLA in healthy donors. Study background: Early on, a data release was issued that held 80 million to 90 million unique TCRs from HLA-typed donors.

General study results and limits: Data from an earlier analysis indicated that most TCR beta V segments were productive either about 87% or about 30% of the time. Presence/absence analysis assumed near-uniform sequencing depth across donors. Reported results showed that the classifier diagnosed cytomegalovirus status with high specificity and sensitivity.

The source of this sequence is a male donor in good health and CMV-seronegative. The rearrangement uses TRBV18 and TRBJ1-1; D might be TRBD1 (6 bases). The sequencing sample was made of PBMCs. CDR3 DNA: TGTGCCAGCCTAAAGGACAGGAACACTGAAGCTTTCTTT. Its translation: CASLKDRNTEAFF.